There are a few counts of the clone carrying this TCR beta chain. This CDR3 spans 14 amino acids. Germline loops: CDR1 MNHEY, CDR2 SVGAGI. V was pared by 10 bases and J by 4 bases, with 14 bases between. The source of the sample is a study of early T cells in non-severe SARS-CoV-2 infection. Each CDR3 protein is one row after TCRdb ran MiXCR on the 5' RACE reads. The table has 97,000 or so distinct CDR3 sequences, about an eighth seen once; the top ten hold 6% to 7%. The V call is TRBV6-5, the J call TRBJ2-6; D unclear. The sample was whole blood. The receptor was isolated from an adult who was a healthcare worker with PCR-confirmed SARS-CoV-2 infection or an uninfected control (not recorded which). For the CDR3, the DNA is TGTGCCATCTCAAGGAACGCCGGGGCCAACGTCCTGACTTTC. Protein: CAISRNAGANVLTF.